This T cell receptor beta chain was sequenced during a study of cytomegalovirus exposure and HLA in healthy donors. Overall study context: Early on, a data release was issued that held approximately 92 million unique TCRs from HLA-typed donors. Study-wide results and caveats: Analyzed later, most CMV-associated TCR beta chains appeared HLA-restricted. Being productive about 90% or about 30% of the time was typical of most TCR beta V segments in an earlier analysis.

Nominal health characterized the donors when sampled, though unrecorded immune exposures were likely. Note on this clone: The antigen is undetermined.

Germline CDR1 reads LNHDA; CDR2 reads SQIVND (reference sequence). With 5 bases removed from V and 8 bases from J, the gap between germline ends came to 13 bases. The CDR3 is 13 residues long. The PCR employed 60 Vbeta primers together with 13 Jbeta primers. The data were produced by immunoSEQ multiplex PCR, yet TCRdb's version contains in-frame clones alone and is incomplete. The sample has about 130,000 clones, roughly 77% seen once. This clonotype was sampled from a man aged 25-40 years in good health. The sequenced material came from PBMCs. The V gene is TRBV19, the J gene TRBJ2-1; no clear D. The CDR3 here is CASSPRGLYEQFF. Written as DNA, the CDR3 is TGTGCCAGTAGTCCCCGAGGTTTGTATGAGCAGTTCTTC.